This T cell receptor beta chain was observed in a study of blood T cell repertoires in COVID-19. Study overall: The origin of the acute and convalescent COVID-19 samples was the United States, Italy and Spain. From T cells, B-cell-depleted T cells, or PBMCs came the material, which was cDNA or gDNA.

How the authors handled the data: Quantification of nucleated cells was approximated via reference gene primer amplification. Repertoires were generated with immunoSEQ multiplex PCR, while TCRdb's copy carries only in-frame clones and drops some. From that table come the V and J calls and clone size; the DNA was used to work out D and trimming. There are hundreds of thousands of clones in the sample; 70% to 90% occur only once, and just under 1% lies in the top ten. The length of the CDR3 is 15 residues. Per the germline V gene, CDR1 is GTSNPN and CDR2 is SVGIG (reference sequence). Trimming took 4 bases from V and 6 from J; bases not matched to a gene: 13. This clone was counted once.

The source is a man in his forties with acute or convalescent COVID-19. Sequenced input: peripheral blood. The chain is built from TRBV30 and TRBJ1-2; 8 bases match TRBD1. The CDR3 reads CAWTERGQGADGYTF. The DNA for the CDR3 is TGTGCCTGGACGGAGCGCGGGCAGGGGGCGGATGGCTACACCTTC.